The T cell receptor (beta chain) described here comes from a study of metastatic and nonmetastatic thyroid tumors. Overall study findings and caveats: Malignant thyroid tumors reportedly exceeded benign nodules significantly in TCR beta diversity, with the difference appearing in blood and tumor.

The ends were cut back, 3 bases at V and 1 base at J, with 13 bases in the middle. This CDR3 spans 15 amino acids. Germline V CDR1 and CDR2: SGHVT, SQSDAQ. TCRdb re-called the PCR reads through MiXCR. The sample includes 15,000 to 20,000 clones, around 30% seen only once; the top ten take approximately 10%. All patients reached thyroid surgery having received no treatment beforehand. In regard to this clone: Antigen: not known.

The sample was tumor tissue. The source of this sequence is a female donor with papillary thyroid cancer or a benign thyroid nodule (not recorded which). Some clones in this sample may be carry-over from other donors' samples. The chain links TRBV7-4 to TRBJ2-7; possible D gene TRBD2, 6 bases. This CDR3 is CASSFGHGRSYEQYF. In nucleotides, the CDR3 is TGTGCCAGCAGCTTCGGACATGGGAGGTCCTACGAGCAGTACTTC.